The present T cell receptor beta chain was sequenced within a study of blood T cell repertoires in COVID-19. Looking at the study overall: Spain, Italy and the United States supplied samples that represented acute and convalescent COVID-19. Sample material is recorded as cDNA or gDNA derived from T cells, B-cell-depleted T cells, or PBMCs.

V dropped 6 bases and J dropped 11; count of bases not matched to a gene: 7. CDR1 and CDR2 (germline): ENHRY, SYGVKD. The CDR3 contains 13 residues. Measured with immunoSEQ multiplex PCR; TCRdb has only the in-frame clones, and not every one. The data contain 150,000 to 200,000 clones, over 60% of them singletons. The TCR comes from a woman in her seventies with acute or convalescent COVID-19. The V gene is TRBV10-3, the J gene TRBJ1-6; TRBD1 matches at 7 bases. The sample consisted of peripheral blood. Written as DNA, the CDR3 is TGTGCCATCAGGGAGCTAACAGGGGCACCCCTCCACTTT. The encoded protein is CAIRELTGAPLHF.